Listed below are T cell receptor beta chains from one sample, sequenced in a study of cytotoxic CD8 clonotypes in ibrutinib-treated CLL. The assay was immunoSEQ multiplex PCR, and TCRdb's table has in-frame clones only and misses some. Of roughly 330,000 clones listed, about 64% are singletons. Here the sequenced sample was PBMCs, taken after 36 months of ibrutinib treatment. Source of these receptors: a human donor with chronic lymphocytic leukemia. Each CDR3 is given with its conserved first and last residue. A D gene is named only where the DNA matches it firmly. Where a row states a size, it is once, few, many or the class of an expanded clone; other rows omit it.

TRBV4-3	TRBD1	13	TRBJ2-5	-	CASGQDVQETQYF	TGCGCCAGCGGACAGGACGTCCAAGAGACCCAGTACTTC
TRBV6-5	-	12	TRBJ1-2	few	CASSYRSGGYTF	TGTGCCAGCAGTTATCGAAGTGGCGGCTACACCTTC
TRBV27	TRBD1	18	TRBJ2-2	-	CASSLLFGRTGSTGELFF	TGTGCCAGCAGTCTCTTATTCGGCCGGACAGGGTCCACCGGGGAGCTGTTTTTT
TRBV9	-	14	TRBJ1-2	-	CASSVVSSSYGYTF	TGTGCCAGCAGCGTAGTTTCCAGCTCCTATGGCTACACCTTC
TRBV27	-	14	TRBJ2-1	-	CASSLAGASYEQFF	TGTGCCAGCAGTTTGGCAGGGGCGTCTTATGAGCAGTTCTTC
TRBV19	-	13	TRBJ2-1	-	CASSMGPANEQFF	TGTGCCAGTAGTATGGGGCCAGCCAATGAGCAGTTCTTC
TRBV5-1	-	17	TRBJ2-1	-	CASSLSLGGGNYNEQFF	TGCGCCAGCAGCTTGTCCTTAGGCGGAGGAAACTACAATGAGCAGTTCTTC
TRBV9	-	19	TRBJ2-6	once	CASSVVGGERRSGANVLTF	TGTGCCAGCAGCGTAGTTGGGGGAGAAAGGCGCTCTGGGGCCAACGTCCTGACTTTC
TRBV7-3	-	14	TRBJ2-7	-	CASSTVADSYEQYF	TGTGCCAGCAGCACCGTCGCGGATTCCTACGAGCAGTACTTC
TRBV28	TRBD2	13	TRBJ2-5	once	CASSQGLAETQYF	TGTGCCAGCAGTCAGGGACTAGCGGAGACCCAGTACTTC
TRBV11-1	TRBD2	17	TRBJ2-2	few	CASSFSRLAGSTGELFF	TGTGCCAGCAGCTTCTCTAGACTAGCGGGAAGTACCGGGGAGCTGTTTTTT
TRBV11-3	-	12	TRBJ2-2	-	CASSFWDGELFF	TGTGCCAGCAGCTTTTGGGACGGGGAGCTGTTTTTT
TRBV6-4	-	15	TRBJ1-1	-	CASSRWGGRNTEAFF	TGTGCCAGCAGTCGATGGGGGGGTAGGAACACTGAAGCTTTCTTT
TRBV12-5	-	13	TRBJ1-2	-	CASAPFRGYGYTF	TGTGCTAGTGCCCCCTTCAGAGGCTATGGCTACACCTTC
TRBV29-1	TRBD1	15	TRBJ2-5	-	CSVEWARGRQETQYF	TGCAGCGTTGAATGGGCCAGGGGGCGACAGGAGACCCAGTACTTC
TRBV10-3	TRBD1	16	TRBJ1-5	-	CAISESAGGLRQPQHF	TGTGCCATCAGTGAGTCGGCAGGGGGCCTCAGGCAGCCCCAGCATTTT
TRBV14	TRBD2	16	TRBJ2-3	-	CASSPGTSGVVDTQYF	TGTGCCAGCAGCCCAGGGACTAGCGGGGTGGTAGATACGCAGTATTTT
TRBV2	TRBD1	14	TRBJ1-2	-	CASRPETGRYGYTF	TGTGCCAGCAGACCCGAGACAGGGAGGTATGGCTACACCTTC
TRBV7-3	-	15	TRBJ2-7	-	CARDPPRASEYEQYF	TGTGCCAGGGATCCCCCTCGGGCTAGCGAATACGAGCAGTACTTC
TRBV4-1	TRBD1	17	TRBJ2-2	-	CASSLGTGHVSTGELFF	TGCGCCAGCAGCCTCGGGACAGGGCATGTCAGCACCGGGGAGCTGTTTTTT
TRBV7-3	TRBD2	20	TRBJ2-5	-	CASGSLAGGPGRLDVETQYF	TGTGCCAGCGGCTCACTAGCGGGAGGGCCTGGTAGGCTGGATGTAGAGACCCAGTACTTC
TRBV6-1	TRBD1	15	TRBJ1-5	few	CASTHSTQGTQPQHF	TGTGCCAGCACCCATTCCACACAGGGGACCCAGCCCCAGCATTTT
TRBV27	TRBD2	17	TRBJ2-1	-	CASSLRGLAGLYNEQFF	TGTGCCAGCAGTTTAAGGGGACTAGCGGGCCTCTACAATGAGCAGTTCTTC
TRBV29-1	TRBD1	13	TRBJ1-6	-	CSVRQGSNSPLHF	TGCAGCGTGAGACAGGGGTCAAATTCACCCCTCCACTTT
TRBV7-2	-	12	TRBJ2-7	-	CASSRDLFEQYF	TGTGCCAGCAGCCGAGACCTGTTCGAGCAGTACTTC
TRBV6-1	-	16	TRBJ2-3	-	CASSEAGGQGWDTQYF	TGTGCCAGCAGTGAAGCAGGCGGCCAGGGGTGGGATACGCAGTATTTT
TRBV15	-	16	TRBJ2-7	-	CATSTNRLIGTYEQYF	TGTGCCACCAGCACAAACCGCCTAATCGGGACCTACGAGCAGTACTTC
TRBV11-3	TRBD1	15	TRBJ2-3	few	CASSQTGGYADTQYF	TGTGCCAGCAGCCAGACAGGGGGCTACGCAGATACGCAGTATTTT
TRBV7-2	-	13	TRBJ2-1	-	CASSSGANDEQFF	TGTGCCAGCAGCTCCGGAGCAAATGATGAGCAGTTCTTC
TRBV28	-	12	TRBJ1-5	-	CATLEGGQPQHF	TGTGCCACCCTGGAGGGGGGACAGCCCCAGCATTTT
TRBV2	-	14	TRBJ1-1	few	CASRSSTVNTEAFF	TGTGCCAGCAGATCCTCCACAGTGAACACTGAAGCTTTCTTT
TRBV25-1	TRBD1	13	TRBJ1-6	few	CASRDRVGSPLHF	TGTGCCAGCAGGGACAGGGTGGGTTCACCCCTCCACTTT
TRBV15	-	16	TRBJ1-5	-	CATSRDLGGENQPQHF	TGTGCCACCAGCAGAGATCTTGGAGGGGAGAATCAGCCCCAGCATTTT
TRBV5-1	-	14	TRBJ2-1	few	CASGEGSSYNEQFF	TGCGCCAGCGGCGAGGGGAGCTCCTACAATGAGCAGTTCTTC
TRBV9	-	17	TRBJ2-3	-	CASSPARRLYSTDTQYF	TGTGCCAGCAGCCCAGCCAGGAGACTCTATAGCACAGATACGCAGTATTTT
TRBV5-1	-	16	TRBJ2-4	-	CASSPGPAIAKNIQYF	TGCGCCAGCAGCCCCGGGCCGGCGATAGCCAAAAACATTCAGTACTTC
TRBV7-9	-	17	TRBJ2-1	-	CASSPNTWADLPNEQFF	TGTGCCAGCAGCCCGAATACGTGGGCGGATCTGCCGAATGAGCAGTTCTTC
TRBV9	TRBD2	15	TRBJ2-3	-	CASSTGTSGTDTQYF	TGTGCCAGCAGCACCGGGACTAGCGGCACAGATACGCAGTATTTT
TRBV28	-	12	TRBJ2-7	few	CASSAQGFEQYF	TGTGCCAGCAGTGCTCAGGGGTTCGAGCAGTACTTC
TRBV5-4	-	14	TRBJ1-4	-	CASSLGRTNEKLFF	TGTGCCAGCAGCTTGGGCAGGACCAATGAAAAACTGTTTTTT